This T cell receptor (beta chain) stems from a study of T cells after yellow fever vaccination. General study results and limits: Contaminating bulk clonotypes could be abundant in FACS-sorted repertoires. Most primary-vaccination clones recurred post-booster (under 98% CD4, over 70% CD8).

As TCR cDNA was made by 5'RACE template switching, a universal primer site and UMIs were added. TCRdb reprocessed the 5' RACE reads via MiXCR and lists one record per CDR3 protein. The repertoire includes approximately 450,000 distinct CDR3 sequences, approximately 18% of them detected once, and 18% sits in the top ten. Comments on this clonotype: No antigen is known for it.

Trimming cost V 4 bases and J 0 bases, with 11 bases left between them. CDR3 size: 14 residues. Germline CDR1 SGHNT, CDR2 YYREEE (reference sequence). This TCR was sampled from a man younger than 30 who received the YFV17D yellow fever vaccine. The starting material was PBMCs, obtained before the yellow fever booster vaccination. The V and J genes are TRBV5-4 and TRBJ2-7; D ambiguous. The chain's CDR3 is CASSRTLDSYEQYF. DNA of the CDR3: TGTGCCAGCAGCCGGACCTTAGACTCCTACGAGCAGTACTTC.